The present T cell receptor beta chain was sequenced within a study of siplizumab effects on memory and regulatory T cells. Study-level points and caveats: Versus over 25% in controls, the mappable alloreactive CD4+ clones averaged about 70% Treg-derived with siplizumab.

As for this clone: Its target is unknown.

Clones were sequenced by immunoSEQ multiplex PCR, and TCRdb holds only the in-frame ones, with some missing. The table has 70,000 to 100,000 clones, more than 85% seen once; the top ten hold 6% to 7%. V was clipped by 1 base and J by 5 bases, with 15 bases between them. This CDR3 comprises 16 residues. The V gene's germline CDR1 is MGHDK and CDR2 SYGVNS. The sequenced sample consisted of CD8+ T cells sorted from blood. This sequence was found in a human donor in good health. V is TRBV25-1 and J is TRBJ2-1, with D perhaps matching TRBD1 or TRBD2 (6 bases each). Written as DNA, the CDR3 is TGTGCCAGCAGTGAATTGTTGGGGGGCCGCGACAATGAGCAGTTCTTC. Protein: CASSELLGGRDNEQFF. Filled out from reference TRBV25-1 and TRBJ2-1, the complete variable domain reads EADIYQTPRYLVIGTGKKITLECSQTMGHDKMYWYQQDPGMELHLIHYSYGVNSTEKGDLSSESTVSRIRTEHFPLTLESARPSHTSQYLCASSELLGGRDNEQFFGPGTRLTVL.